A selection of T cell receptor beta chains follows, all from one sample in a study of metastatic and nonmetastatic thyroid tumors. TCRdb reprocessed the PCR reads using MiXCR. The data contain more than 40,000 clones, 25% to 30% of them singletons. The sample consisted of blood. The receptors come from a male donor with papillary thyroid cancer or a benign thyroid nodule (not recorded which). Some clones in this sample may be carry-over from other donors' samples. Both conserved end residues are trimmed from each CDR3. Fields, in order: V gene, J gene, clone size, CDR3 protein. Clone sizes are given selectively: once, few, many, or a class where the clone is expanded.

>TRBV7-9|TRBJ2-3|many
ASSLSGTGTPQY
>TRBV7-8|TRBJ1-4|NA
ASSLKGVNEKLF
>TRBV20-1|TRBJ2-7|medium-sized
SARANNYEQY
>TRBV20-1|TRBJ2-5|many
SARLAGGTQETQY
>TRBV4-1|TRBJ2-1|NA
ASLGLAGGPYNEQF
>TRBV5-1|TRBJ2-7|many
ASSSTVRGREQY
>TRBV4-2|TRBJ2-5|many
ASSQERTRQETQY
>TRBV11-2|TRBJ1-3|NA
ASICGRLRDSGNTIY
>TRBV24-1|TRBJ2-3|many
ATLGLAGSSCTDTQY
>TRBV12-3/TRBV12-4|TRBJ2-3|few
SSSLPSWGSTDTQY
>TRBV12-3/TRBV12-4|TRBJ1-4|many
ASSFAATNEKLF
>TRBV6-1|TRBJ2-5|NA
ASMEVCGTQETQY
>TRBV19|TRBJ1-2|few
ASESRLTNYGYT
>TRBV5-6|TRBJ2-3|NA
ASSFGGGTDTKY
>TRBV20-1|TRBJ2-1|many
SARAFLEVYNEQF
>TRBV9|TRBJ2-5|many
ASSGVRETQY
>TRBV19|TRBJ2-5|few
ASSAQGGETQY
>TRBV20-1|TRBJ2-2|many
SAQGSNTGELF
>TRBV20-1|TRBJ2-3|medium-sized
SARRDTHSTDTQY
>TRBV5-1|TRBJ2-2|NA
ASSWTGDGELF
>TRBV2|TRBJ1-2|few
ASSEFSSYT
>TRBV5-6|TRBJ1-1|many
ASSSRQVLNTEAF
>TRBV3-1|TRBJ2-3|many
ASSLRGGVHTQY